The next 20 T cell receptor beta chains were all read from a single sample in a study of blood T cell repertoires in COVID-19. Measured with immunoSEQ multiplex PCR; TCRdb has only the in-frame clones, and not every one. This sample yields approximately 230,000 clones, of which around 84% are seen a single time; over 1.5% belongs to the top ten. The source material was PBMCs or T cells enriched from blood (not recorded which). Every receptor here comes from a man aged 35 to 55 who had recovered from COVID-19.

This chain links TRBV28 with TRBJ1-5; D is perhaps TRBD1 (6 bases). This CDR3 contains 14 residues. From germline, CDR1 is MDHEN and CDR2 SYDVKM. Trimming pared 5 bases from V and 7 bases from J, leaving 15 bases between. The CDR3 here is CASSPAGARQPQHF. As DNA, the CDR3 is TGTGCCAGCAGTCCGGCAGGGGCGCGACAGCCCCAGCATTTT.

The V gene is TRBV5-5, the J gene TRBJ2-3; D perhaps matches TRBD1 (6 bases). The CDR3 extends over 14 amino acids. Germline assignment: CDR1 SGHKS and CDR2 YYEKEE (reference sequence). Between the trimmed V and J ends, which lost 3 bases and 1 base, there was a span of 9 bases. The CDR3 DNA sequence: TGTGCCAGCAGCTCAAGGACAGGCACAGATACGCAGTATTTT. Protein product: CASSSRTGTDTQYF.

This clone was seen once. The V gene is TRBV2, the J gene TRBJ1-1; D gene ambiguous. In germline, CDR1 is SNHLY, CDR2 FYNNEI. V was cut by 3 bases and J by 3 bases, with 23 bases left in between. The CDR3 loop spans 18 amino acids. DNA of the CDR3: TGTGCCAGCAGTGACCCACGCCCCCCCCGGGTGAGGGACACTGAAGCTTTCTTT. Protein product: CASSDPRPPRVRDTEAFF.

CDR3 loop: CASSLATGMNTEAFF. The CDR3, as DNA: TGTGCCAGCAGCTTGGCCACAGGGATGAACACTGAAGCTTTCTTT. The chain carries TRBV5-6 and TRBJ1-1, with a possible D match to TRBD1 (6 bases). In germline, CDR1 is SGHDT, CDR2 YYEEEE. The CDR3 extends over 15 amino acids. With 0 bases removed from V and 0 bases from J, the gap between germline ends came to 9 bases.

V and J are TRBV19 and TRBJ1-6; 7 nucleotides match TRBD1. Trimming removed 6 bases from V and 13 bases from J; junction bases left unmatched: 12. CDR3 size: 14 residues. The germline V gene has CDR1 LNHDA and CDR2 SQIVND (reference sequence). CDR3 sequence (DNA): TGTGCCAGTAGCTGGGACAGCGCCGGGGTCCCCCTCCACTTT. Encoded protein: CASSWDSAGVPLHF.

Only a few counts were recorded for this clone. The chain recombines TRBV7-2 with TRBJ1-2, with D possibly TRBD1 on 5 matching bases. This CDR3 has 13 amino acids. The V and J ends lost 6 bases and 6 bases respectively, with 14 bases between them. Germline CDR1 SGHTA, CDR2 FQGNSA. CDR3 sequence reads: CASSTPGGDGYTF. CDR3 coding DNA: TGTGCCAGCAGTACGCCGGGGGGGGATGGCTACACCTTC.

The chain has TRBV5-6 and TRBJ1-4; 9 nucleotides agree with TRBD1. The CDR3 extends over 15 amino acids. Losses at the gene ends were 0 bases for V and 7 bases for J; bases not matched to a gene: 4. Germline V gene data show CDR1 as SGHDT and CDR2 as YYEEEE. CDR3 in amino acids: CASSLVGQGVEKLFF. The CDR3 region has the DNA TGTGCCAGCAGCTTGGTGGGACAGGGCGTTGAAAAACTGTTTTTT.

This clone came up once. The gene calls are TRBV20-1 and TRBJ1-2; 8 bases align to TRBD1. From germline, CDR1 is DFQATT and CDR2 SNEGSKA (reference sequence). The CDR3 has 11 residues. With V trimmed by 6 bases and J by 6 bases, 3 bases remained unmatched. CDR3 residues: CSASGGHGYTF. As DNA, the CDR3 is TGCAGTGCCTCAGGGGGCCATGGCTACACCTTC.

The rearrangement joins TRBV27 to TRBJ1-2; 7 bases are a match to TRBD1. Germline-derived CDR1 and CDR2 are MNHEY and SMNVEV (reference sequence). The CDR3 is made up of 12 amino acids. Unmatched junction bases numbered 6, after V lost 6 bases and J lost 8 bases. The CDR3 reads CASSRQGLGYTF. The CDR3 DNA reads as TGTGCCAGCAGCCGACAGGGTTTAGGCTACACCTTC.

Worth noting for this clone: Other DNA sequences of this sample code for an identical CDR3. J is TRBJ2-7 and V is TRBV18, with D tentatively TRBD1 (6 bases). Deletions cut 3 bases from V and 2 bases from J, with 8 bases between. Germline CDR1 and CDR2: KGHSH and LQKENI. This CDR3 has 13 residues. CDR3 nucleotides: TGTGCCAGCTCACCTCAGGGGACCTACGAGCAGTACTTC. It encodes CASSPQGTYEQYF.

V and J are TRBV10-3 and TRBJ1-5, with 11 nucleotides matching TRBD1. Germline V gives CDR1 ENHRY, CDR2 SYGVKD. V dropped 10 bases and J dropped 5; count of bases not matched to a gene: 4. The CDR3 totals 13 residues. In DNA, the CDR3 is TGTGCCACCGGACAGGGGGCTGATCAGCCCCAGCATTTT. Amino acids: CATGQGADQPQHF.

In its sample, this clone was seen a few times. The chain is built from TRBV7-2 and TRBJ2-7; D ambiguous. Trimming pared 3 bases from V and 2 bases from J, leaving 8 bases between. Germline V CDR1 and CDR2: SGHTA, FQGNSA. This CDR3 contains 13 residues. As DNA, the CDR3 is TGTGCCAGCAGCTTCATAAACACCTACGAGCAGTACTTC. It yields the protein CASSFINTYEQYF.

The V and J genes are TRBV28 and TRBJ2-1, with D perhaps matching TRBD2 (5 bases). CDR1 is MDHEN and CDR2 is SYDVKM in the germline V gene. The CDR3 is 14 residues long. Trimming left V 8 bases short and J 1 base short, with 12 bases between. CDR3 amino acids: CASLSSGSYNEQFF. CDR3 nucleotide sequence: TGTGCCAGCCTCAGTTCGGGATCCTACAATGAGCAGTTCTTC.

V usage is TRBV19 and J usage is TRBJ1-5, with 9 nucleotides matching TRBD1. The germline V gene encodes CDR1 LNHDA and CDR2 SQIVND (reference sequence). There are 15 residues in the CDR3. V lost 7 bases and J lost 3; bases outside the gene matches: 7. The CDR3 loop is CASTETGGLNQPQHF. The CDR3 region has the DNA TGTGCCAGTACCGAGACAGGGGGGCTCAATCAGCCCCAGCATTTT.

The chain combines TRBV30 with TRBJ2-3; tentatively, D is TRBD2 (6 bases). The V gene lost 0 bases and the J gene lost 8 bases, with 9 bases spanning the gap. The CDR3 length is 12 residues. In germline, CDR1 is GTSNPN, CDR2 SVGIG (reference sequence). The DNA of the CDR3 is TGTGCCTGGAGTGTGGAGGGTGGTACGCAGTATTTT. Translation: CAWSVEGGTQYF. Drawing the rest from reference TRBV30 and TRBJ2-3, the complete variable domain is SQTIHQWPATLVQPVGSPLSLECTVEGTSNPNLYWYRQAAGRGLQLLFYSVGIGQISSEVPQNLSASRPQDRQFILSSKKLLLSDSGFYLCAWSVEGGTQYFGPGTRLTVL.

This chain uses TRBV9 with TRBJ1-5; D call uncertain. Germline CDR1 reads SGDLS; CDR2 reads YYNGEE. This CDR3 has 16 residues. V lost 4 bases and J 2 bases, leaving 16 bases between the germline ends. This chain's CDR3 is CASSTGSGGGNQPQHF. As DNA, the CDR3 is TGTGCCAGCAGCACCGGGTCCGGCGGTGGCAATCAGCCCCAGCATTTT.

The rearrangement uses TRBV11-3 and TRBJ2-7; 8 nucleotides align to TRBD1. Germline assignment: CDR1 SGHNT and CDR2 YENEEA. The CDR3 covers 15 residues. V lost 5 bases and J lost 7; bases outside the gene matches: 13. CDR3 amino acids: CASSPWTGRPGEQYF. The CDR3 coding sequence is TGTGCCAGCAGCCCGTGGACAGGGCGCCCCGGGGAGCAGTACTTC. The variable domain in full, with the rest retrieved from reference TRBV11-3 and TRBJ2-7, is EAGVVQSPRYKIIEKKQPVAFWCNPISGHNTLYWYLQNLGQGPELLIRYENEEAVDDSQLPKDRFSAERLKGVDSTLKIQPAELGDSAVYLCASSPWTGRPGEQYFGPGTRLTVT.

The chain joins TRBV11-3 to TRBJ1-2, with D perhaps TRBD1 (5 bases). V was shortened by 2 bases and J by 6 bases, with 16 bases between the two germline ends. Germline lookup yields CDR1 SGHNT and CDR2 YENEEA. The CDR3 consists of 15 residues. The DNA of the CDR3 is TGTGCCAGCAGCTTACCCTCTAGGACACCCGATGGCTACACCTTC. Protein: CASSLPSRTPDGYTF.

In DNA form, the CDR3 reads TGTGCCATCAGTGAGTACCCGACAGGATCGGAGACCCAGTACTTC. It is translated as CAISEYPTGSETQYF. The chain has TRBV10-3 and TRBJ2-5; TRBD1 might be the D (6 bases). Trimming stripped 1 base from V and 5 bases from J, with 14 bases between. The CDR3 spans 15 residues. Germline lookup yields CDR1 ENHRY and CDR2 SYGVKD.

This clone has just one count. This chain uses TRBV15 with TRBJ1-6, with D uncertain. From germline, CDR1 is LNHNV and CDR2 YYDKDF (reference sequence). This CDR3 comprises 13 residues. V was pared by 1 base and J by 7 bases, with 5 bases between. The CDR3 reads CATSRGANSPLHF. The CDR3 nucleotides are TGTGCCACCAGCAGAGGGGCAAATTCACCCCTCCACTTT.